These T cell receptor beta chains were read from a single sample in a study of spatial heterogeneity in lung cancer. TCRdb independently ran MiXCR on the 5' RACE reads; one entry per CDR3 protein. Here the sample spans about 13,000 distinct CDR3 sequences, over 3% being singletons. The specimen was lung tumor tissue, collected at surgery. The receptor source for this set is a male donor with early-stage non-small cell lung cancer. The CDR3 runs from the conserved cysteine through the conserved F or W. A D gene is named only where the DNA matches it firmly. Rows may omit the clone size; those that give it use once, few, many or a size class.

many	TRBV20-1	TRBD1	TRBJ1-1	TGCAGTGCTAGTTGGGACAGGCGCTTGAACACTGAAGCTTTCTTT	CSASWDRRLNTEAFF
medium-sized	TRBV12-3/TRBV12-4	TRBD1	TRBJ1-1	TGTGCCAGCAGTTTAGACAGGGGATCTGAAGCTTTCTTT	CASSLDRGSEAFF
many	TRBV7-9	.	TRBJ2-2	TGTGCCAGCAGCTCCCTTACGCAGGAGCTGTTTTTT	CASSSLTQELFF
many	TRBV20-1	TRBD2	TRBJ2-4	TGCAGTGCAAATAGCGGGAGTGGAACCAAAAACATTCAGTACTTC	CSANSGSGTKNIQYF
many	TRBV9	.	TRBJ1-5	TGTGCCAGCAGCGTAGATGGGGCTGGGCAGCCCCAGCATTTT	CASSVDGAGQPQHF
many	TRBV30	TRBD1	TRBJ2-1	TGTGCCTGGAGGCCCGGGACAGGGGGCTTTAATGAGCAGTTCTTC	CAWRPGTGGFNEQFF
many	TRBV7-9	TRBD1	TRBJ1-1	TGTGCCAGCAGCCTAGCTACGCAGGGGGCTGAAGCTTTCTTT	CASSLATQGAEAFF
many	TRBV2	.	TRBJ2-1	TGTGCCAGCCTCGGTTCCCACAATGAGCAGTTCTTC	CASLGSHNEQFF
.	TRBV7-2	.	TRBJ2-5	TGTGCCAGCAGCTTGGACACAAGGGGGGAGACCCAGTACTTC	CASSLDTRGETQYF
few	TRBV14	TRBD1	TRBJ1-6	TGTGCCAGCAGCCAAATGGGACAGGGGAATTCACCCCTCCACTTT	CASSQMGQGNSPLHF
many	TRBV4-3	.	TRBJ1-5	TGCGCCAGCAGCCACCGTTGGGGGGCGGATCAGCCCCAGCATTTT	CASSHRWGADQPQHF
many	TRBV11-3	TRBD2	TRBJ2-3	TGTGCCAGCAGCTTAGGGACTAGCGGGAGGAGCACAGATACGCAGTATTTT	CASSLGTSGRSTDTQYF
.	TRBV29-1	.	TRBJ2-2	TGCAGCGTTGACAGGGTAGGGACCGGGGAGCTGTTTTTT	CSVDRVGTGELFF
many	TRBV29-1	TRBD2	TRBJ2-3	TGCAGCGTTGAAGGACTAGCGGGAGGGGGGAACACAGATACGCAGTATTTT	CSVEGLAGGGNTDTQYF
few	TRBV24-1	.	TRBJ2-5	TGTGCCACCAGTGGGGGACCCCGCCAAGAGACCCAGTACTTC	CATSGGPRQETQYF
few	TRBV20-1	TRBD1	TRBJ1-1	TGCAGTGCTAGAAAGACAGGGGGGGGCACTGAAGCTTTCTTT	CSARKTGGGTEAFF
many	TRBV6-6	.	TRBJ1-5	TGTGCCAGCAGTTACCCAGGGGACAATCAGCCCCAGCATTTT	CASSYPGDNQPQHF
.	TRBV15	.	TRBJ1-5	TGTGCCACCAGCAGACCTCACCGGTCGGGTAGCAATCAGCCCCAGCATTTT	CATSRPHRSGSNQPQHF
few	TRBV6-5	.	TRBJ2-6	TGTGCCAGCAGTTACCAAGAGACTGGGGCCAACGTCCTGACTTTC	CASSYQETGANVLTF
many	TRBV28	.	TRBJ1-3	TGTGCCAGCAGTTTATATCCAGACTCTGGAAACACCATATATTTT	CASSLYPDSGNTIYF
many	TRBV7-8	TRBD1	TRBJ2-7	TGTGCCAGCAGCTACCGGGACAGAGGGCGCGAGCAGTACTTC	CASSYRDRGREQYF
few	TRBV19	.	TRBJ2-2	TGTGCCAGTACCTCACGGTTCACCGGGGAGCTGTTTTTT	CASTSRFTGELFF
many	TRBV6-5	.	TRBJ1-2	TGTGCCAGCAGCACCCTCAGGGGCCCAATTAACTATGGCTACACCTTC	CASSTLRGPINYGYTF
many	TRBV20-1	.	TRBJ1-5	TGCAGTGCTAGAGACAGGATTAATAGCAATCAGCCCCAGCATTTT	CSARDRINSNQPQHF
medium-sized	TRBV9	TRBD2	TRBJ2-7	TGTGCCAGCAGCGTCGGGACTAGCGGGAGCTACGAGCAGTACTTC	CASSVGTSGSYEQYF
medium-sized	TRBV9	TRBD2	TRBJ2-1	TGTGCCAGCAGCGTTGGACTAGCGGGGGGAGGCTACAATGAGCAGTTCTTC	CASSVGLAGGGYNEQFF
many	TRBV6-1	.	TRBJ2-3	TGTGCCAGCAGTGAGGGACACACAGATACGCAGTATTTT	CASSEGHTDTQYF
few	TRBV12-3/TRBV12-4	.	TRBJ2-3	TGTGCCAGCAGTTTAGGGGGAGCGGGCCCTAGCACAGATACGCAGTATTTT	CASSLGGAGPSTDTQYF
few	TRBV12-3/TRBV12-4	TRBD1	TRBJ1-2	TGTGCCAGCAGCCTTACAGGGGCGAGGGGGGAGGGCTACACCTTC	CASSLTGARGEGYTF
.	TRBV20-1	.	TRBJ2-3	TGCAGTGCTACCGGGCGGCGGGATACGCAGTATTTT	CSATGRRDTQYF
many	TRBV5-1	TRBD1	TRBJ2-3	TGCGCCAGCAGCTTAGGACAGGGCCCAAGCACAGATACGCAGTATTTT	CASSLGQGPSTDTQYF
.	TRBV20-1	.	TRBJ2-7	TGCAGTGCTATTCAAGGGGGCTCCTACGAGCAGTACTTC	CSAIQGGSYEQYF
many	TRBV6-5	.	TRBJ1-2	TGTGCCAGCAGTTACGGCCAGGGTGGCTACACCTTC	CASSYGQGGYTF
few	TRBV12-3/TRBV12-4	.	TRBJ2-3	TGTGCCAGCAGTTTTGACGGGAGCACAGATACGCAGTATTTT	CASSFDGSTDTQYF
many	TRBV5-1	TRBD2	TRBJ2-1	TGCGCCAGCAGCGTACTAGCGGGGGGGGGACCCTACAATGAGCAGTTCTTC	CASSVLAGGGPYNEQFF
.	TRBV20-1	.	TRBJ2-5	TGCAGTGCAACAGACTACGTCGTACAAGAGACCCAGTACTTC	CSATDYVVQETQYF
few	TRBV5-4	TRBD1	TRBJ2-7	TGTGCCAGCAGCTTCCAGGGGACAGGGGGCTACGAGCAGTACTTC	CASSFQGTGGYEQYF